This TCR beta chain was observed in a study of blood T cells in healthy people across ages. A J-beta primer mix and a sample-barcoded 5' primer were used in a second PCR of roughly 6 to 11 cycles. TCRdb re-derived calls from the 5' RACE reads in MiXCR, one entry per CDR3 protein. The top ten clones hold roughly 3.7% of a sample with 1,500,000 or so distinct CDR3 sequences, about 45% of them seen once. In this sample, this clonotype turned up a few times. This CDR3 contains 13 residues. Germline-derived CDR1 and CDR2 are LNHNV and YYDKDF (reference sequence). The V and J ends lost 5 bases and 12 bases respectively, with 17 bases between them.

The rearrangement links TRBV15 to TRBJ2-1, with TRBD1 as a possible D gene (6 bases). The sequence was collected from a woman under 30 in good health. The sequencing input was blood. The CDR3 nucleotides read TGTGCCACCAGCGATCGACAGGAGGTGTGGCAGTTCTTC. Translated: CATSDRQEVWQFF.